This TCR beta chain was captured in a study of control samples from healthy donors and cancer patients (dated by TCRdb to 2018 to 2021). As regards this clone: It has no known antigen specificity. The record has no base qualities; no much larger clone is one base away.

Libraries were constructed by the immunoSEQ multiplex PCR assay. The table comes from immuneACCESS by way of TCRdb, which keeps in-frame sequences with V and J called. Part of the clones is missing from these tables; in studies checked, under half for an unresolved V gene and the rest for unknown reasons. In all, the sample holds 130,000 or so clones, and roughly 84% of those were seen once. Of the sample, approximately 3.2% falls within the top ten clones. Based on the germline V gene, the CDR1 and CDR2 sequences are LGHNA and YNFKEQ. Reading from cysteine to phenylalanine, the CDR3 counts 17 amino acids. The DNA shown is the 51-base CDR3, in frame from base 1. V is cut by 0 bases and J by 0 bases, and the space between the germline ends is 12 bases.

The sequence was collected from a man in his forties or fifties in good health. Material for sequencing was blood. The sequence links TRBV4-2 to TRBJ1-3; the D gene is not confidently resolved. CDR3 protein: CASSQDGLISSGNTIYF. The DNA sequence is given as TGTGCCAGCAGCCAAGATGGCCTTATAAGCTCTGGAAACACCATATATTTT.